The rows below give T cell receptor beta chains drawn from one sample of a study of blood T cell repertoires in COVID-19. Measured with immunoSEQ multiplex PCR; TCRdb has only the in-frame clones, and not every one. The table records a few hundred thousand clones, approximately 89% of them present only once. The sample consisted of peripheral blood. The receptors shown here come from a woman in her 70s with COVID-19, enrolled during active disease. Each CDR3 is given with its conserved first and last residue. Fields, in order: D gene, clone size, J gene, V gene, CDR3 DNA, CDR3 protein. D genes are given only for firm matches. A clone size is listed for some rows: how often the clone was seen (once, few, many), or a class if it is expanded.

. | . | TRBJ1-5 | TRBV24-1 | TGTGCCACCAGTGATGACATAGAGGACATCTATCAGCCCCAGCATTTT | CATSDDIEDIYQPQHF
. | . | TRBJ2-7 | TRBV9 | TGTGCCAGCAGCAAGAGACAGGCGTACTTC | CASSKRQAYF
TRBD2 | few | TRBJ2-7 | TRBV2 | TGTGCCAGCAGAGGAAGCGGGAATCGTTACGAGCAGTACTTC | CASRGSGNRYEQYF
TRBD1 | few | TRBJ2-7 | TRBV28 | TGTGCCAGCAGTCTCCCCACTAGGACAGGGACCTACGAGCAGTACTTC | CASSLPTRTGTYEQYF
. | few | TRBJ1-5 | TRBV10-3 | TGTGCCACCTCAATTCAGGGAGGGGGCAATCAGCCCCAGCATTTT | CATSIQGGGNQPQHF
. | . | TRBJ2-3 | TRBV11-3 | TGTGCCAGCAGCCCGGACGGAGGGCACGCGGATACGCAGTATTTT | CASSPDGGHADTQYF
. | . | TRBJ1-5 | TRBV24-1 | TGTGCCACCAGCCAGACAGCTTTTAATCAGCCCCAGCATTTT | CATSQTAFNQPQHF
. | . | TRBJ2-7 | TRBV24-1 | TGTGCCACCAGTGCCCGGACAGGGCGGGGGTACGAGCAGTACTTC | CATSARTGRGYEQYF
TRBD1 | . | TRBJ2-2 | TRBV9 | TGTGCCAGCAGCTTCACAGGGGATAACACCGGGGAGCTGTTTTTT | CASSFTGDNTGELFF
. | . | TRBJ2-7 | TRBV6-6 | TGTGCCAGCAGTCCAGGGGAGAACGAGCAGTACTTC | CASSPGENEQYF
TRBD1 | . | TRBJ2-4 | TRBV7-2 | TGTGCCAGCAGTCCTATCAAGGGTGGGACAGCGAAAAACATTCAGTACTTC | CASSPIKGGTAKNIQYF
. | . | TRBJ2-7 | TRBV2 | TGTGCCAGCCGCTTTCGGGACTCTTCCTACGAGCAGTACTTC | CASRFRDSSYEQYF
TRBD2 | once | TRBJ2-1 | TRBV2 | TGTGGCAGCAGTGGGTCGCAGGGAGGGAGGGGTGTGCAGTTCTTC | CGSSGSQGGRGVQFF
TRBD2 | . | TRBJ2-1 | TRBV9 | TGTGCCAGCAGCCCGTCCCAGGGACTAGCGGGAGCTGGTGAGCAGTTCTTC | CASSPSQGLAGAGEQFF
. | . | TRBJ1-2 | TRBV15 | TGTGCCACCAGCAGAGATATTATCTACACCTTC | CATSRDIIYTF
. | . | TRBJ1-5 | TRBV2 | TGTGCCAGCACCTCCCTGTGGGGTGACAGGCCCCAGCATTTT | CASTSLWGDRPQHF
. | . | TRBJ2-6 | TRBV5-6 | TGTGCCAGCAGCTCCCTGACAGACTCTGGGGCCAACGTCCTGACTTTC | CASSSLTDSGANVLTF
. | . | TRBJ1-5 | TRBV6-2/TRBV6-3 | TGTGCCAGCAGTCCCCAAGGGGTCGAATATCAGCCCCAGCATTTT | CASSPQGVEYQPQHF
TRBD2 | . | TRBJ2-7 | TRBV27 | TGTGCCAGCAGTCCAACTAGCGGGATCTCCTACGAGCAGTACTTC | CASSPTSGISYEQYF
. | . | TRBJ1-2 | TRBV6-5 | TGTGCCACCCGGGGGACGACTAACTATGGCTACACCTTC | CATRGTTNYGYTF
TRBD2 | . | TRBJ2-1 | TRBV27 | TGTGCCACCCGACGCGGGACTAGCACTAGTGAGCAGTTCTTC | CATRRGTSTSEQFF
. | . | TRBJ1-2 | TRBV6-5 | TGTGCCAGCAGTTCCCATAAGACAGGTTCTTATGGCTACACCTTC | CASSSHKTGSYGYTF
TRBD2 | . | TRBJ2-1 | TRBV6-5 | TGTGCCAGCAGCCGCCTAGCGGGAGGGGGAAATGAGCAGTTCTTC | CASSRLAGGGNEQFF
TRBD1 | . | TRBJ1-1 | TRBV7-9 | TGTGCCAGCAGCTTCCGGGACAGGGTTCCACAAATGAACACTGAAGCTTTCTTT | CASSFRDRVPQMNTEAFF
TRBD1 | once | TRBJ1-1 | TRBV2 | TGTGCCAGCAGGGACAGGGGGTCGGTGGCTTTCTTT | CASRDRGSVAFF
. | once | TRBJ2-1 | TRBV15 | TGTGCCACCAGCAGAGATCGGGCGGGCTACAATGAGCAGTTCTTC | CATSRDRAGYNEQFF
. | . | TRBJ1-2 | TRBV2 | TGTGCCAGCAGTCTTCACTCTGGCTACACCTTC | CASSLHSGYTF
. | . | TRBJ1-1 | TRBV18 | TGTGCCAGCTCACCGGAGACGGGACAAATAAGAGCTTTCTTT | CASSPETGQIRAFF
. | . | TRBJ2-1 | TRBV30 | TGTGCCTGGAGTGTGTTGGAGTCCTACAATGAGCAGTTCTTC | CAWSVLESYNEQFF
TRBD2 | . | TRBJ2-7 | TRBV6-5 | TGTGCCAGCAGAGTGGGGAGGGCCTACGAGCAGTACTTC | CASRVGRAYEQYF
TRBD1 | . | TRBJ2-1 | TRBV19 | TGTGCCTCGTCCAGGGGGCATCATGAGCAGTTCTTC | CASSRGHHEQFF
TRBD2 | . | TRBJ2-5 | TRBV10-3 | TGTGCCATCAGTGAATTGTGGACTAGCGGGACCGAGACCCAGTACTTC | CAISELWTSGTETQYF
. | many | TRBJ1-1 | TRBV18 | TGTGCCAGCTCACCACTTCCGAGGGTTGGGATCACTGAAGCTTTCTTT | CASSPLPRVGITEAFF
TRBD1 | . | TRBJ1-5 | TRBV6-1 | TGTGCCAGCAGTGAGACAGGGGCTAATCAGCCCCAGCATTTT | CASSETGANQPQHF
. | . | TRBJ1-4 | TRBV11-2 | TGTGCCAGCAGCTACAACGTTGAAAAACTGTTTTTT | CASSYNVEKLFF
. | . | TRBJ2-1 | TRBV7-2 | TGTGCCAGCAGCTTAACTGCCCGCTCCTACAATGAGCAGTTCTTC | CASSLTARSYNEQFF